Shown below are 26 T cell receptor beta chains from a single sample sequenced in a study of CD8 T cells in Susac syndrome. The RNA input was roughly 0.45 to 1 ug, and it was reverse transcribed with random hexamers. Each CDR3 protein gets one entry after TCRdb re-called the immunoSEQ multiplex PCR reads with MiXCR. This table has around 230,000 distinct CDR3 sequences, almost 97% appearing once. Sequencing was carried out using CD4+ T cells from PBMCs. The receptors stem from a human donor with Susac syndrome.

The V gene is TRBV24-1, the J gene TRBJ2-1; 11 nucleotides match TRBD2. This CDR3 is built from 15 residues. CDR1 is KGHDR, CDR2 SFDVKD, per germline. V was clipped by 4 bases and J by 5 bases; unmatched bases: 3. Here the CDR3 reads CATSDGTSGDNEQFF. As DNA, the CDR3 is TGTGCCACCAGTGACGGGACTAGCGGTGACAATGAGCAGTTCTTC.

The chain combines TRBV20-1 with TRBJ2-3; 7 bases line up with TRBD2. Per the germline V gene, CDR1 is DFQATT and CDR2 is SNEGSKA (reference sequence). The V and J ends lost 6 bases and 1 base, in that order; junction bases with no gene match: 4. The CDR3 is 13 amino acids. The chain's CDR3 is CSAPREGTDTQYF. The CDR3 DNA sequence: TGCAGTGCCCCACGGGAGGGCACAGATACGCAGTATTTT.

This sequence joins TRBV20-1 and TRBJ2-7; TRBD2 matches at 7 bases. The V gene end was trimmed by 1 base and the J gene end by 3 bases; junction bases not matched to a gene: 3. CDR3 length: 13 residues. CDR1 DFQATT and CDR2 SNEGSKA come from the germline V gene (reference sequence). The CDR3 loop is CSARAGGFYEQYF. The CDR3 coding sequence is TGCAGTGCTAGAGCGGGGGGTTTCTACGAGCAGTACTTC.

In regard to this clonotype: At one end the junction does not follow the germline gene, possibly because of a read error. This chain connects TRBV7-7 to TRBJ2-5; TRBD2 is a possible D gene (6 bases). The germline V gene has CDR1 SSHAT and CDR2 FNYEAQ (reference sequence). This CDR3 region has 15 residues. The CDR3 region is CASSDLGSVGGTQYF. In nucleotides, the CDR3 is TGTGCTAGCAGCGACCTAGGGAGCGTCGGGGGGACCCAGTACTTC.

The chain employs TRBV7-9 and TRBJ2-1; 10 nucleotides line up with TRBD1. J gave up 10 bases and V 1 base, and 7 bases lay outside the gene matches. Germline CDR1 and CDR2: SEHNR and FQNEAQ (reference sequence). The CDR3 spans 15 residues. DNA of the CDR3: TGTGCCAGCAGCTTAGTGGGGACAGGGGATTCCGAGCAGTTCTTC. This translates into CASSLVGTGDSEQFF.

This clonotype was detected once. This rearrangement joins TRBV20-1 to TRBJ2-3, with no clear D. From germline, CDR1 is DFQATT and CDR2 SNEGSKA (reference sequence). The V and J ends lost 5 bases and 6 bases respectively, with 21 bases between them. The CDR3 length is 15 residues. For the CDR3, the DNA is TGCAGTGCTGCCGCCGGCGCTCCCGAGGCGGATACGCAGTATTTT. Its protein is CSAAAGAPEADTQYF.

The gene calls are TRBV9 and TRBJ1-2; TRBD1 might be the D (5 bases). The V gene's germline CDR1 is SGDLS and CDR2 YYNGEE. Trimming took 3 bases from V and 8 from J, leaving 8 bases between them. CDR3 size: 11 residues. CDR3 nucleotides: TGTGCCAGCAGCGGCCAGGGCGGCTACACCTTC. Amino acids: CASSGQGGYTF.

The V and J genes are TRBV30 and TRBJ1-1; no reliable D call. V dropped 3 bases and J dropped 0 bases, with 14 bases sitting between them. The germline V gene has CDR1 GTSNPN and CDR2 SVGIG (reference sequence). The CDR3 sequence is 15 residues long. CDR3 protein: CAWRESQTLNTEAFF. CDR3 nucleotide sequence: TGTGCCTGGAGAGAATCTCAGACCCTGAACACTGAAGCTTTCTTT.

V and J are TRBV19 and TRBJ2-1; D may correspond to TRBD1 or TRBD2 (5 bases each). V lost 6 bases, J lost 3 bases, and 18 bases lay in between. The CDR3 loop spans 16 amino acids. CDR1 is LNHDA and CDR2 is SQIVND in the germline V gene (reference sequence). The CDR3 nucleotides read TGTGCCAGTAGGGCCTTTCCTAGGGACCTCTACAATGAGCAGTTCTTC. Protein sequence: CASRAFPRDLYNEQFF.

CDR3 coding DNA: TGTGCCAGCAGCGTAGGCTGGGGGTCGAGAACTGAAGCTTTCTTT. Protein: CASSVGWGSRTEAFF. V usage is TRBV9 and J usage is TRBJ1-1, with TRBD1 as a possible D gene (5 bases). CDR3 length: 15 amino acids. Trimming cost V 0 bases and J 5 bases, with 14 bases left between them. The germline V gene encodes CDR1 SGDLS and CDR2 YYNGEE.

CDR3 amino acids: CARTVGGRAQCEQYF. The CDR3 DNA reads TGTGCCAGAACCGTGGGCGGGAGGGCCCAGTGCGAGCAGTACTTC. The rearrangement joins TRBV6-4 to TRBJ2-7; TRBD2 aligns across 9 bases. After removal of 9 bases from V and 6 bases from J, the junction contained 15 bases not matched to a gene. Germline CDR1 reads MRHNA; CDR2 reads SNTAGT. The CDR3 is made up of 15 amino acids.

The chain uses TRBV5-1 and TRBJ2-3; the D gene is possibly TRBD2 (6 bases). Germline-derived CDR1 and CDR2 are SGHRS and YFSETQ. The V end lost 2 bases, the J end lost 6 bases, and 13 bases lay between the germline ends. The CDR3 is made up of 14 amino acids. The CDR3 protein is CASSFAGPSDTQYF. CDR3 DNA sequence: TGCGCCAGCAGCTTTGCGGGGCCCTCGGATACGCAGTATTTT.

V gene TRBV12-3 or TRBV12-4 combines with J gene TRBJ1-5; D is possibly TRBD1 (5 bases). The length of the CDR3 is 20 residues. V was shortened by 4 bases and J by 0 bases, with 25 bases between the two germline ends. In DNA, the CDR3 is TGTGCCAGCAGTTCCCCCGGCAGGGCCTTCGCCTTGTATAGCAATCAGCCCCAGCATTTT. This encodes CASSSPGRAFALYSNQPQHF.

A single count supports this clonotype. The chain joins TRBV10-3 to TRBJ2-5; D possibly uses TRBD1 or TRBD2 (6 bases each). Germline values: CDR1 ENHRY, CDR2 SYGVKD. This CDR3 spans 15 amino acids. Trimming cost V 3 bases and J 5 bases, with 16 bases left between them. CDR3 DNA: TGTGCCATCAGTGAAGTTAAGAGGGGGGTTGAGACCCAGTACTTC. Translated, it gives CAISEVKRGVETQYF.

The CDR3 DNA reads as TGTGCCAGCAGTTTATCCCAGGGGGGTGGCTACACCTTC. As protein: CASSLSQGGGYTF. The chain links TRBV27 to TRBJ1-2; 7 bases line up with TRBD1. V was pared by 0 bases and J by 7 bases, with 2 bases of the junction left unmatched. Germline V gene lookup returns CDR1 MNHEY and CDR2 SMNVEV (reference sequence). This CDR3 comprises 13 residues.

The chain carries TRBV4-2 and TRBJ1-5; unclear D gene. Looked up from germline, CDR1 is LGHNA and CDR2 is YNFKEQ. The CDR3 runs 15 residues. Trimming left V 0 bases short and J 5 bases short, with 11 bases between. The CDR3 nucleotides read TGTGCCAGCAGCCAAGAAACAGTGAGGTATCAGCCCCAGCATTTT. Amino acids: CASSQETVRYQPQHF.

The chain is built from TRBV3-1 and TRBJ2-5; D uncertain. CDR1 and CDR2 (germline): LGHDT, YNNKEL (reference sequence). The CDR3 totals 17 residues. V lost 1 base and J lost 3, with 18 bases in between. For the CDR3, the DNA is TGTGCCAGCAGCCAAGGAATTTCGCGGCGGCGAGAAGAGACCCAGTACTTC. Translation gives CASSQGISRRREETQYF.

The gene calls are TRBV12-3 or TRBV12-4 and TRBJ1-1, with 10 positions matching TRBD1. The junction had 1 base not matched to a gene; V was cut back by 3 bases and J by 0 bases. The CDR3 is made up of 15 amino acids. This chain's CDR3 is CASSLGQGMNTEAFF. For the CDR3, the DNA is TGTGCCAGCAGTTTGGGACAGGGGATGAACACTGAAGCTTTCTTT.

V gene TRBV7-9 combines with J gene TRBJ1-2, with D possibly matching TRBD1 (6 bases). Germline CDR1 reads SEHNR; CDR2 reads FQNEAQ (reference sequence). V gave up 10 bases and J gave up 5 bases, with 14 bases separating them. The CDR3 is made up of 12 amino acids. DNA for the CDR3: TGTGCCACAACGGGGGCAGCTTATGGCTACACCTTC. It encodes CATTGAAYGYTF.

This chain links TRBV5-1 with TRBJ2-7; possibly TRBD1 for D (5 bases). V dropped 9 bases and J dropped 5 bases, with 12 bases sitting between them. The germline V gene encodes CDR1 SGHRS and CDR2 YFSETQ. The CDR3 extends over 11 amino acids. CDR3 region: CATKRQNEQYF. For the CDR3, the DNA is TGCGCCACAAAGAGACAGAACGAGCAGTACTTC.

The chain couples TRBV6-5 to TRBJ1-2; D not resolved. Trimming removed 2 bases at V and 8 bases at J, with 12 bases between. This CDR3 comprises 13 residues. CDR1 and CDR2 (germline): MNHEY, SVGAGI. The CDR3 protein is CASSYPGTEGYTF. The CDR3 DNA is TGTGCCAGCAGTTACCCCGGAACGGAAGGCTACACCTTC.

The V and J genes are TRBV18 and TRBJ1-2; 10 nucleotides match TRBD1. In germline, CDR1 is KGHSH, CDR2 LQKENI. This CDR3 region has 15 residues. After removal of 3 bases from V and 7 bases from J, the junction contained 8 bases not matched to a gene. The CDR3: CASSPDRGSDSGYTF. Here the CDR3 DNA reads TGTGCCAGCTCACCGGACAGGGGGTCGGACAGTGGCTACACCTTC.

The rearrangement links TRBV9 to TRBJ2-2, with D uncertain. The CDR3 is made up of 14 amino acids. Germline values: CDR1 SGDLS, CDR2 YYNGEE. V was trimmed by 7 bases and J by 0 bases, leaving 10 bases between them. CDR3 sequence (DNA): TGTGCCAGCTGTCGGACGCCGAACACCGGGGAGCTGTTTTTT. As protein: CASCRTPNTGELFF.

The CDR3 spells CASSPTGVNTEAFF. DNA for the CDR3: TGTGCCAGCTCTCCGACAGGGGTGAACACTGAAGCTTTCTTT. The chain carries TRBV7-9 and TRBJ1-1; 8 nucleotides line up with TRBD1. This CDR3 contains 14 residues. Germline CDR1 and CDR2: SEHNR and FQNEAQ (reference sequence). J gave up 0 bases and V 8 bases, and 5 bases lay outside the gene matches.

The genes are TRBV12-3 or TRBV12-4 and TRBJ2-4, with D unclear. The V and J ends lost 6 bases and 0 bases respectively, with 9 bases between them. This CDR3 is built from 14 residues. CDR3 amino acids: CASSSPLAKNIQYF. The DNA for the CDR3 is TGTGCCAGCAGCTCCCCGTTAGCCAAAAACATTCAGTACTTC.

The V and J genes are TRBV29-1 and TRBJ2-7; possibly TRBD2 for D (5 bases). The germline gives CDR1 SQVTM, CDR2 ANQGSEA. The CDR3 is 14 residues long. V gave up 3 bases and J gave up 3 bases, with 15 bases separating them. In nucleotides, the CDR3 is TGCAGCGTTGAGGCCGATGCGGGCAACTACGAGCAGTACTTC. Translated: CSVEADAGNYEQYF.